One sample yielded the 10 T cell receptor beta chains listed below, sequenced in a study of CD8 T cells in Susac syndrome. It was with random hexamers that about 0.45 to 1 ug RNA was reverse transcribed. Using its own MiXCR run on the immunoSEQ multiplex PCR reads, TCRdb lists one record per CDR3 protein. The data hold fewer than 140,000 distinct CDR3 sequences, with approximately 94% observed a single time. The sequencing sample was made of CD8+ T cells from PBMCs. The receptors shown here come from a human donor with Susac syndrome.

V gene TRBV12-5 combines with J gene TRBJ1-2; the D is unclear. The V end lost 5 bases, the J end lost 6 bases, and 10 bases lay between the germline ends. CDR3 length equals 12 residues. CDR1 LGHNT and CDR2 FRNRAP come from the germline V gene. Here the CDR3 DNA reads TGTGCTAGTGGTCTGGCCCCGAATGGCTACACCTTC. Protein: CASGLAPNGYTF.

The genes are TRBV9 and TRBJ2-2; 7 bases align to TRBD1. J lost 4 bases, V lost 0 bases, and 6 bases had no gene match. Germline CDR1 and CDR2: SGDLS and YYNGEE. CDR3 size: 16 residues. Here the CDR3 DNA reads TGTGCCAGCAGCGTAGTGCGACAGGGACCCACCGGGGAGCTGTTTTTT. It yields the protein CASSVVRQGPTGELFF.

The rearrangement links TRBV2 to TRBJ1-5, with a possible D match to TRBD1 (6 bases). Germline V gene data show CDR1 as SNHLY and CDR2 as FYNNEI. V was shortened by 0 bases and J by 7 bases, with 10 bases between the two germline ends. This CDR3 comprises 14 residues. The CDR3, as DNA: TGTGCCAGCAGTGAAGCGACAGGCAGGCAGCCCCAGCATTTT. Protein sequence: CASSEATGRQPQHF.

This chain joins TRBV7-2 and TRBJ2-1; TRBD2 agrees at 8 bases. The junction had 8 bases not matched to a gene; V was cut back by 2 bases and J by 5 bases. The CDR3 sequence is 16 residues long. Germline CDR1 SGHTA, CDR2 FQGNSA. The CDR3 loop reads CASSLYRGGLNNEQFF. The CDR3 DNA sequence: TGTGCCAGCAGCTTATATCGGGGGGGCCTGAACAATGAGCAGTTCTTC.

This rearrangement joins TRBV5-1 to TRBJ2-1; the D is unclear. The CDR3 is made up of 14 amino acids. Per the germline V gene, CDR1 is SGHRS and CDR2 is YFSETQ. Trimming stripped 2 bases from V and 8 bases from J, with 14 bases between. Here the CDR3 DNA reads TGCGCCAGCAGCTTAAGAGGTGAGGTCCATGAGCAGTTCTTC. This translates into CASSLRGEVHEQFF.

This chain joins TRBV6-6 and TRBJ1-1; D uncertain. The CDR3 length is 12 residues. Germline CDR1 is MNHNY and CDR2 is SVGAGI (reference sequence). The V and J ends lost 5 bases and 6 bases respectively, with 10 bases between them. Here the CDR3 reads CASSTSRAEAFF. The CDR3 DNA reads TGTGCCAGCAGTACAAGTCGGGCTGAAGCTTTCTTT.

The rearrangement uses TRBV3-1 and TRBJ2-7, with D possibly called TRBD1 or TRBD2 (6 bases each). Germline CDR1 and CDR2: LGHDT and YNNKEL (reference sequence). The CDR3 runs to 15 residues. Trimming pared 1 base from V and 2 bases from J, leaving 12 bases between. CDR3 coding DNA: TGTGCCAGCAGCCAAGCTGACCGGGGGCCCTACGAGCAGTACTTC. It encodes CASSQADRGPYEQYF.

V is TRBV4-1 and J is TRBJ2-3; 11 bases agree with TRBD2. This CDR3 comprises 16 residues. The V gene's germline CDR1 is MGHRA and CDR2 YSYEKL. V trimming: 3 bases; J trimming: 2 bases; junction bases outside the gene matches: 4. The CDR3 region has the DNA TGCGCCAGCAGCCACAAACTAGCGGGGGACACAGATACGCAGTATTTT. Protein sequence: CASSHKLAGDTDTQYF.

This clonotype was found once. The chain is built from TRBV7-9 and TRBJ2-7; 7 positions agree with TRBD2. V shed 5 bases, J shed 4 bases, and the junction held 8 bases outside the gene matches. This CDR3 region has 14 residues. Per germline, CDR1 SEHNR and CDR2 FQNEAQ (reference sequence). The CDR3, as DNA: TGTGCCAGCAGCCCCGCGCTGGGGGGGTACGAGCAGTACTTC. Protein: CASSPALGGYEQYF.

The chain carries TRBV7-9 and TRBJ2-6, with a possible D match to TRBD1 (5 bases). Looked up from germline, CDR1 is SEHNR and CDR2 is FQNEAQ (reference sequence). CDR3 length equals 16 residues. V was pared by 5 bases and J by 4 bases, with 15 bases between. CDR3 residues: CASSTNRFSGANVLTF. The DNA for the CDR3 is TGTGCCAGCAGCACAAACAGGTTTTCCGGGGCCAACGTCCTGACTTTC.